The 31 T cell receptor beta chains reported below all come from one sample, sequenced in a study of blood T cell repertoires in COVID-19. Method: immunoSEQ multiplex PCR; TCRdb's copy keeps in-frame clones and lacks some. The table records about 120,000 clones, over 70% of them present only once. Input material: peripheral blood. The receptors were gathered from a man in his fifties or sixties with acute or convalescent COVID-19.

The rearrangement joins TRBV10-1 to TRBJ1-6; D unclear. Between the trimmed V and J ends, which lost 8 bases and 6 bases, there was a span of 14 bases. The CDR3 covers 14 residues. Germline V gene data show CDR1 as WNHNN and CDR2 as SYGVQD (reference sequence). Written as DNA, the CDR3 is TGCGCCAGCCCCCCGGCTAGCCGTAATTCACCCCTCCACTTT. Protein product: CASPPASRNSPLHF.

The CDR3 reads CASSETGTPQDYEQYF. The CDR3 bases are TGTGCCAGCAGTGAAACCGGGACTCCCCAGGACTACGAGCAGTACTTC. The chain is built from TRBV6-1 and TRBJ2-7; D perhaps matches TRBD2 (6 bases). The ends were cut back, 2 bases at V and 3 bases at J, with 17 bases in the middle. Per the germline V gene, CDR1 is MNHNS and CDR2 is SASEGT. This CDR3 contains 16 residues.

The rearrangement uses TRBV3-1 (or the pseudogene TRBV3-2) and TRBJ1-3; D remains unclear. Per the germline V gene, CDR1 is LGHDT and CDR2 is YNNKEL (reference sequence). CDR3 length: 17 residues. V was clipped by 1 base and J by 4 bases, with 17 bases between them. The CDR3: CASSQGTLRASGNTIYF. DNA for the CDR3: TGTGCCAGCAGCCAAGGGACCCTGAGGGCTTCGGGAAACACCATATATTTT.

CDR3 protein: CASSDRLSYTF. The CDR3 DNA sequence: TGTGCCAGCAGTGACAGGTTGAGCTACACCTTC. This chain joins TRBV6-1 and TRBJ1-2; D not resolved. Per the germline V gene, CDR1 is MNHNS and CDR2 is SASEGT. V lost 3 bases to trimming and J lost 9 bases, with 8 bases between them. The CDR3 runs 11 residues.

This sequence joins TRBV2 and TRBJ2-5, with D perhaps TRBD1 (5 bases). V lost 1 base and J 5 bases, leaving 23 bases between the germline ends. From germline, CDR1 is SNHLY and CDR2 FYNNEI. CDR3 length equals 18 residues. The CDR3 DNA is TGTGCCAGCAGTGAAGGGAAGGAGACAGAAGTGACTTGGGAGACCCAGTACTTC. It codes for CASSEGKETEVTWETQYF. Based on the CDR3 plus reference TRBV2 and TRBJ2-5, the full variable domain is EPEVTQTPSHQVTQMGQEVILRCVPISNHLYFYWYRQILGQKVEFLVSFYNNEISEKSEIFDDQFSVERPDGSNFTLKIRSTKLEDSAMYFCASSEGKETEVTWETQYFGPGTRLLVL.

The CDR3 region has the DNA TGCGCCAGCAGCTTGGGGCCCCGACAGGGGGCAGGAATCGGGGAGCTGTTTTTT. It specifies CASSLGPRQGAGIGELFF. The V and J genes are TRBV5-1 and TRBJ2-2; 10 bases are a match to TRBD1. There are 18 residues in the CDR3. Per the germline V gene, CDR1 is SGHRS and CDR2 is YFSETQ. Trimming took 0 bases from V and 7 from J; bases not matched to a gene: 12.

This clone occurred a few times. This chain connects TRBV29-1 to TRBJ1-1, with 9 nucleotides matching TRBD1. This CDR3 is 15 amino acids long. In germline, CDR1 is SQVTM, CDR2 ANQGSEA. Germline trimming cut 5 bases from V and 0 bases from J; bases unmatched to any gene: 7. CDR3 region: CSVLRQGGMNTEAFF. Written as DNA, the CDR3 is TGCAGCGTTCTACGACAGGGGGGCATGAACACTGAAGCTTTCTTT.

This chain's CDR3 is CASSLVAGGGDTQYF. The DNA for the CDR3 is TGTGCCAGCAGTTTAGTAGCGGGGGGTGGGGATACGCAGTATTTT. The chain is built from TRBV27 and TRBJ2-3; TRBD2 agrees at 10 bases. After removal of 2 bases from V and 6 bases from J, the junction contained 5 bases not matched to a gene. The CDR3 totals 15 residues. The germline gives CDR1 MNHEY, CDR2 SMNVEV (reference sequence).

V and J are TRBV7-8 and TRBJ2-1; D is possibly TRBD2 (6 bases). CDR1 SGHVS and CDR2 FQNEAQ come from the germline V gene. Deletions cut 5 bases from V and 0 bases from J, with 11 bases between. The CDR3 loop spans 15 amino acids. The CDR3 here is CASSPGGVSYNEQFF. The CDR3 region has the DNA TGTGCCAGCAGCCCCGGCGGGGTCTCCTACAATGAGCAGTTCTTC.

The chain combines TRBV29-1 with TRBJ2-7, with D perhaps TRBD1 (5 bases). This CDR3 comprises 14 residues. Germline V gene lookup returns CDR1 SQVTM and CDR2 ANQGSEA. The V end was cut by 4 bases, the J end by 0 bases, with 13 bases between. CDR3 DNA sequence: TGCAGCGTTGGTCAGGGATCCCCCTCCTACGAGCAGTACTTC. As protein: CSVGQGSPSYEQYF.

This sequence joins TRBV27 and TRBJ1-1; 8 bases line up with TRBD1. V lost 8 bases, J lost 0 bases, and 5 bases stayed unmatched. The length of the CDR3 is 14 residues. Germline assignment: CDR1 MNHEY and CDR2 SMNVEV (reference sequence). The CDR3 reads CASWRTGMNTEAFF. CDR3 nucleotide sequence: TGTGCCAGCTGGAGGACAGGGATGAACACTGAAGCTTTCTTT.

The CDR3 region has the DNA TGTGCCAGCAGCCCCCGCGGAAATAATTCACCCCTCCACTTT. Encoded protein: CASSPRGNNSPLHF. This chain connects TRBV7-8 to TRBJ1-6; D unresolved. V was shortened by 5 bases and J by 5 bases, with 10 bases between the two germline ends. Germline V gene lookup returns CDR1 SGHVS and CDR2 FQNEAQ. The CDR3 is 14 residues long. The full variable domain, its missing parts supplied by reference TRBV7-8 and TRBJ1-6, is GAGVSQSPRYKVAKRGQDVALRCDPISGHVSLFWYQQALGQGPEFLTYFQNEAQLDKSGLPSDRFFAERPEGSVSTLKIQRTQQEDSAVYLCASSPRGNNSPLHFGNGTRLTVT.

This clone was observed a single time. This chain connects TRBV6-5 to TRBJ2-2; 9 bases match TRBD1. The CDR3 is made up of 13 amino acids. Trimming removed 8 bases from V and 6 bases from J; junction bases left unmatched: 4. Germline assignment: CDR1 MNHEY and CDR2 SVGAGI. As DNA, the CDR3 is TGTGCCAGCCAGGGACAGGGTGCCGGGGAGCTGTTTTTT. Its protein is CASQGQGAGELFF.

The chain carries TRBV4-1 and TRBJ2-2; D perhaps matches TRBD2 (6 bases). Trimming took 5 bases from V and 4 from J, leaving 14 bases between them. Germline lookup yields CDR1 MGHRA and CDR2 YSYEKL. The CDR3 totals 15 residues. The CDR3 bases are TGCGCCAGCAGCGAATGGACGGGAGTCACCGGGGAGCTGTTTTTT. It is translated as CASSEWTGVTGELFF.

The rearrangement joins TRBV5-1 to TRBJ1-1, with 9 bases identical to TRBD1. The ends lost 4 bases at V and 4 bases at J; junction bases unmatched: 11. This CDR3 is 16 amino acids long. Germline CDR1 and CDR2: SGHRS and YFSETQ. CDR3 in amino acids: CASSTRTGEGSTEAFF. As DNA, the CDR3 is TGCGCCAGCAGCACCCGGACAGGGGAAGGGAGCACTGAAGCTTTCTTT.

V usage is TRBV5-6 and J usage is TRBJ1-2; D not resolved. The V and J ends lost 1 base and 0 bases respectively, with 10 bases between them. CDR3 length equals 15 residues. Germline loops: CDR1 SGHDT, CDR2 YYEEEE. The CDR3 DNA is TGTGCCAGCAGCTTGTATCCGGGGACTAACTATGGCTACACCTTC. As protein: CASSLYPGTNYGYTF.

V and J are TRBV19 and TRBJ1-3; the D is unclear. The V gene's germline CDR1 is LNHDA and CDR2 SQIVND (reference sequence). Trimming took 4 bases from V and 3 from J, leaving 19 bases between them. This CDR3 is 17 amino acids long. CDR3 in amino acids: CASSTRRGGSSGNTIYF. CDR3 DNA: TGTGCCAGTAGTACTCGTCGTGGAGGGTCTAGTGGAAACACCATATATTTT.

The chain employs TRBV5-5 and TRBJ1-2, with a tentative D call TRBD1 (6 bases). Germline values: CDR1 SGHKS, CDR2 YYEKEE (reference sequence). The CDR3 length is 16 residues. V lost 0 bases to trimming and J lost 4 bases, with 16 bases between them. The CDR3 protein is CASSLGDNLLTYGYTF. DNA of the CDR3: TGTGCCAGCAGCTTGGGGGACAACCTCTTAACCTATGGCTACACCTTC. Full variable domain (remainder filled in from reference TRBV5-5 and TRBJ1-2): DAGVTQSPTHLIKTRGQQVTLRCSPISGHKSVSWYQQVLGQGPQFIFQYYEKEERGRGNFPDRFSARQFPNYSSELNVNALLLGDSALYLCASSLGDNLLTYGYTFGSGTRLTVV.

This clone was seen only a few times. J is TRBJ2-7 and V is TRBV3-1 (or the pseudogene TRBV3-2); D unresolved. The CDR3 sequence is 12 residues long. Trimming took off 2 bases at V and 2 bases at J, with 4 bases between the two ends. Germline CDR1 LGHDT, CDR2 YNNKEL (reference sequence). The CDR3 bases are TGTGCCAGCAGCCAATCAGCCTACGAGCAGTACTTC. Encoded protein: CASSQSAYEQYF.

The chain joins TRBV3-1 (or the pseudogene TRBV3-2) to TRBJ1-2; TRBD1 matches 9 bases. The CDR3 is 15 residues long. J lost 0 bases, V lost 4 bases, and 3 bases had no gene match. CDR1 and CDR2 (germline): LGHDT, YNNKEL (reference sequence). CDR3 nucleotide sequence: TGTGCCAGCAGCCCTACAGGGGGCTCTAACTATGGCTACACCTTC. Amino acids: CASSPTGGSNYGYTF.

This clone was seen a single time. The chain uses TRBV6-1 and TRBJ1-5; TRBD1 agrees at 10 bases. The CDR3 sequence is 19 residues long. Germline V gene lookup returns CDR1 MNHNS and CDR2 SASEGT. V lost 3 bases, J lost 2 bases, and 13 bases stayed unmatched. CDR3 sequence reads: CASSDPRDRGFLGNQPQHF. The DNA for the CDR3 is TGTGCCAGCAGTGACCCCCGGGACAGGGGATTCCTAGGCAATCAGCCCCAGCATTTT.

The V and J genes are TRBV19 and TRBJ2-3, with TRBD1 matching over 7 bases. J gave up 0 bases and V 2 bases, and 5 bases lay outside the gene matches. The CDR3 is 16 amino acids. Germline V gene lookup returns CDR1 LNHDA and CDR2 SQIVND (reference sequence). For the CDR3, the DNA is TGTGCCAGTAGTATAACAGGGGCTGCTAGCACAGATACGCAGTATTTT. Its translation is CASSITGAASTDTQYF.

The chain is built from TRBV2 and TRBJ2-7, with 9 nucleotides matching TRBD1. Germline CDR1 SNHLY, CDR2 FYNNEI. The CDR3 sequence is 14 residues long. With 7 bases clipped from V and 5 bases from J, the junction kept 9 bases outside the gene matches. CDR3: CASNRGRGVHEQYV. The DNA for the CDR3 is TGTGCCAGCAACAGGGGGCGCGGAGTCCACGAGCAGTACGTC.

The J gene is TRBJ2-7, the V gene TRBV6-5; a possible D gene is TRBD2 (5 bases). The CDR3 contains 15 residues. The germline V gene encodes CDR1 MNHEY and CDR2 SVGAGI. Deletions cut 6 bases from V and 4 bases from J, with 19 bases between. CDR3 in amino acids: CASRRREGFGYEQYF. The CDR3 region has the DNA TGTGCCAGCAGAAGGAGAGAGGGCTTTGGGTACGAGCAGTACTTC.

The J gene is TRBJ1-1, the V gene TRBV11-2; no firm D call. Trimming cost V 3 bases and J 2 bases, with 7 bases left between them. This CDR3 comprises 13 residues. Germline loops: CDR1 SGHAT, CDR2 FQNNGV. The CDR3: CASSLRQNTEAFF. The CDR3 DNA reads TGTGCCAGCAGCTTGCGACAAAACACTGAAGCTTTCTTT.

V is TRBV19 and J is TRBJ2-2, with TRBD1 identical over 10 bases. Trimming cost V 5 bases and J 3 bases; bases outside gene matches: 9. Germline V gene data show CDR1 as LNHDA and CDR2 as SQIVND (reference sequence). The CDR3 covers 17 residues. The CDR3: CASSSHAGTGDTGELFF. In DNA form, the CDR3 reads TGTGCCAGTAGTTCGCACGCCGGGACAGGGGACACCGGGGAGCTGTTTTTT.

The chain carries TRBV5-4 and TRBJ1-1; 7 positions agree with TRBD1. The CDR3 loop spans 14 amino acids. The V gene's germline CDR1 is SGHNT and CDR2 YYREEE (reference sequence). The V segment lost 4 bases and the J segment 0 bases; nucleotides outside the gene matches: 3. CDR3 protein: CASSLGQMNTEAFF. CDR3 nucleotides: TGTGCCAGCAGCCTGGGACAGATGAACACTGAAGCTTTCTTT. Full variable domain (remainder filled in from reference TRBV5-4 and TRBJ1-1): ETGVTQSPTHLIKTRGQQVTLRCSSQSGHNTVSWYQQALGQGPQFIFQYYREEENGRGNFPPRFSGLQFPNYSSELNVNALELDDSALYLCASSLGQMNTEAFFGQGTRLTVV.

This rearrangement joins TRBV1 to TRBJ1-1; the table gives TRBD1 as D, unverified against the DNA. TRBV1 is a recognized pseudogene. The length of the CDR3 is 16 residues. The CDR3 is CTSSRAYRGMNTEAFF. The CDR3 DNA reads as TGCACCAGCAGCCGAGCCTACAGGGGGATGAACACTGAAGCTTTCTTT.

This clone was seen just once. This chain links TRBV15 with TRBJ1-2, with TRBD1 as a possible D gene (5 bases). The CDR3 runs to 12 residues. Germline values: CDR1 LNHNV, CDR2 YYDKDF (reference sequence). The V gene lost 4 bases and the J gene lost 7 bases, with 10 bases spanning the gap. DNA of the CDR3: TGTGCCACCAGCACAGGCGGGGGTGGCTACACCTTC. The encoded protein is CATSTGGGGYTF.

This chain links TRBV9 with TRBJ2-6, with D unclear. Looked up from germline, CDR1 is SGDLS and CDR2 is YYNGEE. Trimming pared 1 base from V and 0 bases from J, leaving 5 bases between. The CDR3 is made up of 15 amino acids. As DNA, the CDR3 is TGTGCCAGCAGCGTACGGAGCTCTGGGGCCAACGTCCTGACTTTC. Amino acid sequence: CASSVRSSGANVLTF.

This chain links TRBV24-1 with TRBJ1-4; 8 bases fit TRBD1. The CDR3 is 13 residues long. Germline CDR1 reads KGHDR; CDR2 reads SFDVKD. The V gene end was trimmed by 9 bases and the J gene end by 8 bases; junction bases not matched to a gene: 7. Here the CDR3 DNA reads TGTGCCACCTCGACAGGGGCGAGGGAAAAACTGTTTTTT. It translates to CATSTGAREKLFF.